This T cell receptor beta chain emerged from a study of T cell repertoires in cytomegalovirus infection. As for the study in general: Public TCR beta signatures provided an indication of both CMV infection and a matching HLA type.

The length of the CDR3 is 11 residues. V dropped 8 bases and J dropped 5 bases, with 9 bases sitting between them. The germline V gene encodes CDR1 MNHNS and CDR2 SASEGT. The sample holds many counts of this clonotype. Antigen specificity is unknown. TCRdb reprocessed the reads with MiXCR, giving one entry per CDR3 protein. This sample has under 850,000 distinct CDR3 sequences, with around 32% found just once. The TCR comes from a human donor in good health (CMV status not recorded). Some clones in this sample may be carry-over from other donors' samples. Here the sequenced sample was cultured PBMCs, taken from culture after CMV antigen stimulation. This sequence joins TRBV6-1 and TRBJ1-1, with no clear D. CDR3 region: CASGGRTEAFF. In nucleotides, the CDR3 is TGTGCCAGCGGCGGGAGGACTGAAGCTTTCTTT.